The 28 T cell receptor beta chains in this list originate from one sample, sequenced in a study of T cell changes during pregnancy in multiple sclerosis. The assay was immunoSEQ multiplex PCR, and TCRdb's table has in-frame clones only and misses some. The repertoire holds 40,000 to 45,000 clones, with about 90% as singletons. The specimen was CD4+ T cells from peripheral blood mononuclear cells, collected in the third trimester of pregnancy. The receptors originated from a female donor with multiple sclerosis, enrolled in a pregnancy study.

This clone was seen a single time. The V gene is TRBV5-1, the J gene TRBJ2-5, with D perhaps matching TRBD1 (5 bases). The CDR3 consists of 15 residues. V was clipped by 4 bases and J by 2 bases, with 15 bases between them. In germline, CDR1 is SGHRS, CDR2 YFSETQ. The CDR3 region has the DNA TGCGCCAGCAGCACCGACCCAGGGCGGCAAGAGACCCAGTACTTC. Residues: CASSTDPGRQETQYF.

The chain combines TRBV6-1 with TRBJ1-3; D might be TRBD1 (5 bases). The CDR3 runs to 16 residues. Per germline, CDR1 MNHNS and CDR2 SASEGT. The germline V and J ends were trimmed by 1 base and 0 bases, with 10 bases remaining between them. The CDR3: CASSEVRVSSGNTIYF. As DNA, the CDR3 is TGTGCCAGCAGTGAAGTCAGGGTCAGCTCTGGAAACACCATATATTTT.

CDR3 protein: CSAARTGTTFF. In DNA form, the CDR3 reads TGCAGTGCCGCGAGGACAGGGACAACTTTCTTT. The chain couples TRBV20-1 to TRBJ1-1, with 8 bases that match TRBD1. Germline CDR1 reads DFQATT; CDR2 reads SNEGSKA (reference sequence). V shed 6 bases, J shed 12 bases, and the junction held 9 bases outside the gene matches. The CDR3 length is 11 residues.

The CDR3 sequence is CASSKGLAGGGASYEQYF. The DNA of the CDR3 is TGTGCCAGTAGTAAAGGACTAGCGGGAGGGGGGGCCTCCTACGAGCAGTACTTC. This rearrangement joins TRBV19 to TRBJ2-7; 15 bases are shared with TRBD2. The junction had 7 bases not matched to a gene; V was cut back by 4 bases and J by 0 bases. Germline CDR1 is LNHDA and CDR2 is SQIVND (reference sequence). The CDR3 is made up of 18 amino acids.

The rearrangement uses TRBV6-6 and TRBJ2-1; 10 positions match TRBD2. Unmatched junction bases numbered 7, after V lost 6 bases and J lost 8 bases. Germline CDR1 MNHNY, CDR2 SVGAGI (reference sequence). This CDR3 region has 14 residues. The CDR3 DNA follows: TGTGCCAGCAGCCATCGGCTAGCGGGAGATGAGCAGTTCTTC. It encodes CASSHRLAGDEQFF.

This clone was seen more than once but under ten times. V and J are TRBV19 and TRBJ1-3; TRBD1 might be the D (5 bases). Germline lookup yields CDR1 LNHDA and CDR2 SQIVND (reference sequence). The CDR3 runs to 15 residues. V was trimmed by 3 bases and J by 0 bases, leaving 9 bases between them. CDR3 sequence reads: CASSITGLSGNTIYF. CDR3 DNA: TGTGCCAGTAGTATCACAGGCCTCTCTGGAAACACCATATATTTT. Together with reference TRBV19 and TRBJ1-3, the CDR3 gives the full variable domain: DGGITQSPKYLFRKEGQNVTLSCEQNLNHDAMYWYRQDPGQGLRLIYYSQIVNDFQKGDIAEGYSVSREKKESFPLTVTSAQKNPTAFYLCASSITGLSGNTIYFGEGSWLTVV.

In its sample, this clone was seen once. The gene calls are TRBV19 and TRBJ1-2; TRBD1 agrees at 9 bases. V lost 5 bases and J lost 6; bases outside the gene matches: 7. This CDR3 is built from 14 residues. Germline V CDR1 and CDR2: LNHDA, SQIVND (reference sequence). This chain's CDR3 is CASSARTGDHGYTF. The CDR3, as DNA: TGTGCCAGTAGTGCCCGGACAGGGGATCATGGCTACACCTTC.

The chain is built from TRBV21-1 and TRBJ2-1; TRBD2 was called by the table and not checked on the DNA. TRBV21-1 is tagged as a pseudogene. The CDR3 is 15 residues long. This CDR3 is CASSNPSGRGDEQFF. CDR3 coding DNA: TGTGCCAGCAGCAACCCCAGCGGGAGGGGGGATGAGCAGTTCTTC.

The CDR3 reads CASSYRGWTEAFF. The CDR3 DNA is TGTGCCAGCAGTTACCGAGGGTGGACTGAAGCTTTCTTT. This sequence joins TRBV6-5 and TRBJ1-1; D gene uncertain. Looked up from germline, CDR1 is MNHEY and CDR2 is SVGAGI. Deletions cut 2 bases from V and 5 bases from J, with 9 bases between. The CDR3 covers 13 residues.

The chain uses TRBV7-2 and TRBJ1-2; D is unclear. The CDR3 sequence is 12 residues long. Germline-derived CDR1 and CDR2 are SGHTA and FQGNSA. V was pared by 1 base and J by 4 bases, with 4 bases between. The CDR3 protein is CASSLDSYGYTF. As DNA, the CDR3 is TGTGCCAGCAGCTTAGACAGCTATGGCTACACCTTC.

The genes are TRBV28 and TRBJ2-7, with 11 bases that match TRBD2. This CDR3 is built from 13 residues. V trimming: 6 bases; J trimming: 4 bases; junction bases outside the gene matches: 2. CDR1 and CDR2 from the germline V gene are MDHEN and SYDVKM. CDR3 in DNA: TGTGCCAGCAGAACTAGCGGGAGTTACGAGCAGTACTTC. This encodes CASRTSGSYEQYF.

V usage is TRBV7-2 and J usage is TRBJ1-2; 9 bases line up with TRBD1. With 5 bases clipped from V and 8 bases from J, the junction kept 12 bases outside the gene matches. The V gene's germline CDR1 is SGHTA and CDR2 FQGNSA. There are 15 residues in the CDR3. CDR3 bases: TGTGCCAGCAGCGGGTCCGGGACAGGGACGCTCGGCTACACCTTC. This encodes CASSGSGTGTLGYTF.

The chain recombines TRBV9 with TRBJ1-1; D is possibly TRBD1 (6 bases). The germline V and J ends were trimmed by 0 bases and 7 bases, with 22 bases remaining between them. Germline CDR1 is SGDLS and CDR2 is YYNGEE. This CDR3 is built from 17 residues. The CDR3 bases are TGTGCCAGCAGCGTAGTGGCCCTTGGGCAGGTAGGGGGTGAAGCTTTCTTT. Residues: CASSVVALGQVGGEAFF. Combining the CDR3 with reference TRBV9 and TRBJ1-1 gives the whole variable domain DSGVTQTPKHLITATGQRVTLRCSPRSGDLSVYWYQQSLDQGLQFLIQYYNGEERAKGNILERFSAQQFPDLHSELNLSSLELGDSALYFCASSVVALGQVGGEAFFGQGTRLTVV.

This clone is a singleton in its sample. The CDR3 nucleotides are TGTGCCAGCAGCTTAGTTGGGCAGGCCTACGAGCAGTACTTC. Amino acids: CASSLVGQAYEQYF. The chain carries TRBV13 and TRBJ2-7, with D unresolved. Germline V lookup: CDR1 PRHDT, CDR2 FYEKMQ (reference sequence). CDR3 size: 14 residues. V was cut by 1 base and J by 2 bases, with 9 bases left in between.

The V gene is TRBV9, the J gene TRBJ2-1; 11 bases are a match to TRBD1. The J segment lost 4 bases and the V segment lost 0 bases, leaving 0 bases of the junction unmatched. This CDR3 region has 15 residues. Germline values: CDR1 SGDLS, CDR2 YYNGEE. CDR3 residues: CASSVGDRGYNEQFF. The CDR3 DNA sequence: TGTGCCAGCAGCGTAGGGGACAGGGGGTACAATGAGCAGTTCTTC. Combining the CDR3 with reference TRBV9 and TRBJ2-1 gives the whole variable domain DSGVTQTPKHLITATGQRVTLRCSPRSGDLSVYWYQQSLDQGLQFLIQYYNGEERAKGNILERFSAQQFPDLHSELNLSSLELGDSALYFCASSVGDRGYNEQFFGPGTRLTVL.

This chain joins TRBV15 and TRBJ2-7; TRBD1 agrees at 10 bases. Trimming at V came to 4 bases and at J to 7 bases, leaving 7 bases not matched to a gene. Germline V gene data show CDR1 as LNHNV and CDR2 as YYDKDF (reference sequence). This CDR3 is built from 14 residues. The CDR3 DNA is TGTGCCACCAGCATCGGGACAGGGGTCGGTGAGCAGTACTTC. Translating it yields CATSIGTGVGEQYF.

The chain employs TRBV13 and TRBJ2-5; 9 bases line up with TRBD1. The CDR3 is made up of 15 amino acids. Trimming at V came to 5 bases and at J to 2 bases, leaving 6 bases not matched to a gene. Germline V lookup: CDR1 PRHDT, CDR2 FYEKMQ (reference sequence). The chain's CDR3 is CASSQQGALQETQYF. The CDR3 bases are TGTGCCAGCAGCCAACAGGGGGCGCTTCAAGAGACCCAGTACTTC.

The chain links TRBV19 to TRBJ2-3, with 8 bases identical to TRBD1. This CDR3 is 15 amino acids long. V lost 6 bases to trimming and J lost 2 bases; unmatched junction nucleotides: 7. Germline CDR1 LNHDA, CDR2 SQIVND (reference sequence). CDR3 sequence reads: CASSSGQGPTDTQYF. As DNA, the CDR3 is TGTGCCAGTAGCTCCGGACAGGGCCCCACAGATACGCAGTATTTT.

The CDR3 sequence is CASSPAGGPYNEQFF. The CDR3 DNA sequence: TGTGCCAGCAGCCCCGCCGGGGGGCCTTACAATGAGCAGTTCTTC. J is TRBJ2-1 and V is TRBV7-9; possibly TRBD2 for D (7 bases). Germline V gene lookup returns CDR1 SEHNR and CDR2 FQNEAQ (reference sequence). The CDR3 is 15 amino acids. V was pared by 5 bases and J by 4 bases, with 15 bases between.

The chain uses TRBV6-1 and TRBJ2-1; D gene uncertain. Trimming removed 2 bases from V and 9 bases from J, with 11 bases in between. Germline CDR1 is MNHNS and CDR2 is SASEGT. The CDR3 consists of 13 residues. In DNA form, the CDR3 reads TGTGCCAGCAGTGAATATCCAACGGGTGAGCAGTTCTTC. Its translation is CASSEYPTGEQFF.

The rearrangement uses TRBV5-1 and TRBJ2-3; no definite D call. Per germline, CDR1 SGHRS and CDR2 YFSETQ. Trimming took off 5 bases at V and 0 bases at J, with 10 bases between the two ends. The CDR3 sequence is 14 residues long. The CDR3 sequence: CASRFFLSTDTQYF. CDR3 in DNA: TGCGCCAGCAGATTCTTTTTGAGCACAGATACGCAGTATTTT.

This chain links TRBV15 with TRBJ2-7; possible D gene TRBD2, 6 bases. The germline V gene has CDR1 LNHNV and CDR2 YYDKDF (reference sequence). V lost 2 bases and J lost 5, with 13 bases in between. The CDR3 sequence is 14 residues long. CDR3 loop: CATSRKSGPNEQYF. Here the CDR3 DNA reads TGTGCCACCAGCAGAAAAAGCGGGCCGAACGAGCAGTACTTC.

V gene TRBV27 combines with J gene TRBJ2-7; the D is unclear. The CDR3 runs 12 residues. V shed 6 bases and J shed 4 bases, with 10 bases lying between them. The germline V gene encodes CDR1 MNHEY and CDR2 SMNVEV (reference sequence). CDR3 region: CASSPQRYEQYF. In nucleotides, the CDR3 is TGTGCCAGCAGCCCGCAGAGGTACGAGCAGTACTTC.

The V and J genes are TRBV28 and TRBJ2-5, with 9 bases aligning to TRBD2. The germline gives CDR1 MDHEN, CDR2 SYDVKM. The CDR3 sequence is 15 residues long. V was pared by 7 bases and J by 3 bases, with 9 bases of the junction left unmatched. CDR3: CASTDSGRGKETQYF. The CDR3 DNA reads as TGTGCCAGCACCGATAGCGGGAGAGGGAAAGAGACCCAGTACTTC. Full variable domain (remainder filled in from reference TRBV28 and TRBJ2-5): DVKVTQSSRYLVKRTGEKVFLECVQDMDHENMFWYRQDPGLGLRLIYFSYDVKMKEKGDIPEGYSVSREKKERFSLILESASTNQTSMYLCASTDSGRGKETQYFGPGTRLLVL.

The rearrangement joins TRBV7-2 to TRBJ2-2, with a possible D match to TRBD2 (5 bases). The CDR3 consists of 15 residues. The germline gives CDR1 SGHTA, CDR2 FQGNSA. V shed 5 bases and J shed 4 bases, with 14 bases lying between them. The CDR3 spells CASSPVSGFTGELFF. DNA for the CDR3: TGTGCCAGCAGCCCAGTTTCGGGGTTCACCGGGGAGCTGTTTTTT.

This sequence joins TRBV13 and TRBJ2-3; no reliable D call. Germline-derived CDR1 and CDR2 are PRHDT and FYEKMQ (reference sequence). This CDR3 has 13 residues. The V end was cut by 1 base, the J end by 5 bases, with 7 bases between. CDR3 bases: TGTGCCAGCAGCTTAGTTGCCAGAGATACGCAGTATTTT. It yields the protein CASSLVARDTQYF.

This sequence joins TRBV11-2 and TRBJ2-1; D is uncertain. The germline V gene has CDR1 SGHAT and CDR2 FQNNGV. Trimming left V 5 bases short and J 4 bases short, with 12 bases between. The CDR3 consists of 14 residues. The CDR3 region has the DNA TGTGCCAGCAGCCCGAATGTGAGGTACAATGAGCAGTTCTTC. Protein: CASSPNVRYNEQFF.

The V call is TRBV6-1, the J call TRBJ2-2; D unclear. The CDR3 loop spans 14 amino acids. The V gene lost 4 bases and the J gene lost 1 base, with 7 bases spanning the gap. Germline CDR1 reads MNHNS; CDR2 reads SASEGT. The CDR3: CASSVSWNTGELFF. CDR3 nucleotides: TGTGCCAGCAGTGTTTCCTGGAACACCGGGGAGCTGTTTTTT.